These T cell receptor beta chains were read from a single sample in a study of CD4 T cells in relation to SARS-CoV-2 and coronaviruses. Their cognate antigens are unknown. Profiling relied on immunoSEQ multiplex PCR, and the TCRdb table lists in-frame clones only, not all of them. The table includes approximately 20,000 clones, about 80% detected once. The specimen sequenced was CD4+ T cells from PBMCs, cultured in vitro. These TCRs come from a human donor in good health. Each CDR3 is given with its conserved first and last residue. The order of the fields is D gene, V gene, clone size, J gene, CDR3 protein, CDR3 DNA. D genes are given only for firm matches. Expanded clones get a size class; other rows say once, few or many, or leave the size out.

-	TRBV5-1	-	TRBJ1-1	CASSLEPAMNTEAFF	TGCGCCAGCAGCTTGGAACCAGCCATGAACACTGAAGCTTTCTTT
TRBD1	TRBV18	-	TRBJ2-5	CASSRQDRGETQYF	TGTGCCAGCTCACGTCAGGACAGGGGAGAGACCCAGTACTTC
-	TRBV7-3	-	TRBJ2-3	CASSLRIATDTQYF	TGTGCCAGCAGCTTAAGAATAGCCACAGATACGCAGTATTTT
-	TRBV5-5	-	TRBJ2-1	CASSLQVMKQFF	TGTGCCAGCAGCTTACAGGTGATGAAGCAGTTCTTC
TRBD2	TRBV15	few	TRBJ2-5	CATSRGRAGVGETQYF	TGTGCCACCAGCAGAGGGCGAGCGGGAGTCGGTGAGACCCAGTACTTC
-	TRBV10-1	few	TRBJ2-1	CASSSPKGGRSYNEQFF	TGCGCCAGCAGCAGTCCAAAAGGGGGGCGATCCTACAATGAGCAGTTCTTC
-	TRBV9	-	TRBJ2-7	CASSAGRDIYEQYF	TGTGCCAGCAGCGCCGGCCGGGACATCTACGAGCAGTACTTC
TRBD1	TRBV6-6	-	TRBJ2-7	CASSYSDRGRLEQYF	TGTGCCAGCAGTTACTCGGACAGGGGGCGCCTGGAGCAGTACTTC
TRBD1	TRBV29-1	-	TRBJ2-3	CSVADRGPTDTQYF	TGCAGCGTTGCCGACAGGGGGCCCACAGATACGCAGTATTTT
-	TRBV5-1	-	TRBJ2-4	CASSFTQAKNIQYF	TGCGCCAGCAGCTTTACTCAAGCCAAAAACATTCAGTACTTC
TRBD1	TRBV7-6	-	TRBJ1-1	CASSLQGAGNTEAFF	TGTGCCAGCAGCTTACAGGGGGCAGGGAACACTGAAGCTTTCTTT
-	TRBV7-6	-	TRBJ2-1	CASSSPGLILKRANEQFF	TGTGCCAGCAGCTCCCCGGGACTTATCCTCAAGCGAGCCAATGAGCAGTTCTTC
-	TRBV14	-	TRBJ2-1	CASSREIRSEQFF	TGTGCCAGCAGCCGAGAAATTCGCAGTGAGCAGTTCTTC
-	TRBV5-1	-	TRBJ2-2	CASSLDSSGARFF	TGCGCCAGCAGCTTGGATAGTTCGGGGGCCCGATTTTTT
TRBD1	TRBV7-2	once	TRBJ1-4	CASSLGAGGGEKLFF	TGTGCCAGCAGCTTAGGGGCAGGGGGCGGTGAAAAACTGTTTTTT
-	TRBV27	few	TRBJ1-5	CASRGAAYSNQPQHF	TGTGCCAGCAGGGGGGCGGCTTATAGCAATCAGCCCCAGCATTTT
TRBD1	TRBV25-1	-	TRBJ1-1	CASSLTGGNTEAFF	TGTGCCAGCAGTCTGACAGGGGGGAACACTGAAGCTTTCTTT